The present T cell receptor (beta chain) was sequenced within a study of T cell repertoires in cytomegalovirus infection. In the study overall: CMV epitopes that were recently identified and HLA-C-restricted were used alongside well-studied HLA-B-restricted ones. Public TCR beta signatures provided an indication of both CMV infection and a matching HLA type.

CDR3 length equals 18 residues. The trim removed 4 bases at V and 3 bases at J, leaving 12 bases unmatched. Looked up from germline, CDR1 is SGHVS and CDR2 is FNYEAQ. This clonotype was seen repeatedly, ten times or more. Its antigen is unidentified. TCRdb re-analysed the reads in MiXCR, keeping a single row per CDR3 protein. The sample includes 700,000 to 900,000 distinct CDR3 sequences, 29% of them seen just once. Study-wide findings and caveats: CMV carriers with the relevant HLA were identified by cumulative public TCR beta family frequency. HLA-C-restricted, CMV-specific TCR beta clonotypes were dominant ex vivo.

Sample: cultured CD8+ T cells from PBMCs, taken from culture after CMV antigen stimulation. V usage is TRBV7-6 and J usage is TRBJ1-1; 12 nucleotides align to TRBD1. This clonotype was obtained from a human donor in good health (CMV status not recorded). Some clones in this sample may be carry-over from other donors' samples. The CDR3 bases are TGTGCCAGCAGCTCGCAACCCGGGACAGGGGGCCTTTACACTGAAGCTTTCTTT. Residues: CASSSQPGTGGLYTEAFF. Full variable domain (outside the CDR3, taken from reference TRBV7-6 and TRBJ1-1): GAGVSQSPRYKVTKRGQDVALRCDPISGHVSLYWYRQALGQGPEFLTYFNYEAQQDKSGLPNDRFSAERPEGSISTLTIQRTEQRDSAMYRCASSSQPGTGGLYTEAFFGQGTRLTVV.